This is a list of T cell receptor beta chains from one sample in a study of T cell repertoires in cytomegalovirus infection. TCRdb reanalysed the reads using MiXCR and keeps one entry per CDR3 protein. The data show some 350,000 distinct CDR3 sequences, with about a sixth seen just once and 7.5% to 9% held by the top ten. Sequenced input: PBMCs. These receptors originate from a human donor in good health (CMV status not recorded). Some clones in this sample may be carry-over from other donors' samples. Each CDR3 is given with its conserved first and last residue. The D gene is left open where the match is weak. Clone size, where shown, is once, few, many, or a class for clones that have expanded.

v_call,d_call,clone_size,j_call,cdr3_nt,cdr3_aa
TRBV7-9,NA,NA,TRBJ1-5,TGTGCCAGCAGCGCGGACGGGAACCAGCCCCAGCATTTT,CASSADGNQPQHF
TRBV20-1,NA,NA,TRBJ1-1,TGCAGACCTAGCCTCCCAGAGAACACTGAAGCTTTCTTT,CRPSLPENTEAFF
TRBV2,TRBD1,few,TRBJ2-7,TGTGCCAGCAGGCGGACAGGGGGCGTCTACGAGCAGTACTTC,CASRRTGGVYEQYF
TRBV28,NA,NA,TRBJ2-3,TGTGCCAGCAGCCAACCGGCCGCAACAGATACGCAGTATTTT,CASSQPAATDTQYF
TRBV3-1,NA,NA,TRBJ2-1,TGTGCCAGCAGGTCACAGGGTCAAGACGAGCAGTTCTTC,CASRSQGQDEQFF
TRBV7-9,NA,NA,TRBJ2-5,TGTGCCAGCAGCCCGACAGGAATCGTGCAGACCCAGTACTTC,CASSPTGIVQTQYF
TRBV2,NA,few,TRBJ2-7,TGTGCCAGCAGAGAATCACTAGGGGGGTTAGAGCAGTACTTC,CASRESLGGLEQYF
TRBV2,TRBD2,NA,TRBJ2-3,TGTGCCAGCTGGACTAGTTCCGATACGCAGTATTTT,CASWTSSDTQYF
TRBV7-6,NA,NA,TRBJ1-6,TGTGCCAGCAGCGGGGGGATGGGGGATTCACCCCTCCACTTT,CASSGGMGDSPLHF
TRBV28,TRBD1,many,TRBJ1-5,TGTGCCAGCGGATCCGGGACAGGGGACCAGCCCCAGCATTTT,CASGSGTGDQPQHF
TRBV20-1,NA,many,TRBJ2-1,TGCAGTGCTAGAGGGTCGACTAGACGGTCCTACAATGAGCAGTTCTTC,CSARGSTRRSYNEQFF
TRBV7-2,NA,few,TRBJ1-5,TGTGCCAGCAGCTTAGTGGGAGGGGCCGGCAATCAGCCCCAGCATTTT,CASSLVGGAGNQPQHF
TRBV7-2,NA,many,TRBJ2-2,TGTGCCAGCAGCTCCGTTCTAGCGTTGGGCGGGGAGCTGTTTTTT,CASSSVLALGGELFF
TRBV7-6,TRBD2,many,TRBJ2-5,TGTGCCAGCACCAAACTAGCGGGGGACCGCCAAGAGACCCAGTACTTC,CASTKLAGDRQETQYF
TRBV7-2,TRBD2,once,TRBJ2-3,TGTGCCAGCAGACCCCGCCCTTGGGGGGGGGGAGATACGCAGTATTTT,CASRPRPWGGGDTQYF
TRBV6-2/TRBV6-3,TRBD1,NA,TRBJ1-1,TGTGCCAGCAGTTTACAGGGGGCCATGAACACTGAAGCTTTCTTT,CASSLQGAMNTEAFF
TRBV7-9,NA,NA,TRBJ2-5,TGTGCCAGCAGCTTAGACACCAGCAGCCAGTACTTC,CASSLDTSSQYF
TRBV7-2,NA,many,TRBJ1-2,TGTGCCAGCAGCCGCGGGGGAGGGAACGACTATGGCTACACCTTC,CASSRGGGNDYGYTF
TRBV12-3/TRBV12-4,NA,NA,TRBJ2-6,TGTGCCAGCAAACGTGCTGGGGCCAACGTCCTGACTTTC,CASKRAGANVLTF
TRBV7-2,TRBD1,many,TRBJ2-7,TGTGCCAGCAGCTCCGACAGGGGATTCTACGAGCAGTACTTC,CASSSDRGFYEQYF
TRBV7-2,NA,many,TRBJ1-1,TGTGCCAGCAGCTTAGACGAGGGCTTCGGAGCTTTCTTT,CASSLDEGFGAFF
TRBV20-1,NA,once,TRBJ2-1,TGCAGTGCAAGCTCTAGAGGGAAGAAGAATGAGCAGTTCTTC,CSASSRGKKNEQFF
TRBV10-3,TRBD2,many,TRBJ2-2,TGTGCCATCAGTGAGTCCCCAGATAGCGGGAGAAACACCGGGGAGCTGTTTTTT,CAISESPDSGRNTGELFF
TRBV23-1,NA,few,TRBJ1-4,TGCGCCAGCAGTCCGAAACAGCCCCGCGATGAAAAACTGTTTTTT,CASSPKQPRDEKLFF
TRBV20-1,NA,few,TRBJ2-1,TGCAGTGCTAGTAGGCGGGCCCGCTCCTACAATGAGCAGTTCTTC,CSASRRARSYNEQFF
TRBV4-1,NA,few,TRBJ1-4,TGCGCCAGCAGCCAAGTCCGCGGGGCAGGAAAACTGTTTTTT,CASSQVRGAGKLFF
TRBV12-3/TRBV12-4,NA,few,TRBJ2-3,TGTGCCAGCAGTTTAGGTGGGAGACCGTATTTT,CASSLGGRPYF
TRBV12-3/TRBV12-4,TRBD2,few,TRBJ2-2,TGTGCCAGCAGTCTCGACCGATACAGACTAGCGCAAAACACCGGGGAGCTGTTTTTT,CASSLDRYRLAQNTGELFF
TRBV7-2,NA,many,TRBJ1-5,TGTGCCAGCAGCTTATCAGGGACGGCTCAGCCCCAGCATTTT,CASSLSGTAQPQHF
TRBV7-6,NA,many,TRBJ2-1,TGTGCCAGCAGCTTAGGGCGGAACAATGAGCAGTTCTTC,CASSLGRNNEQFF
TRBV24-1,NA,few,TRBJ1-2,TGTGCCACCAGTGAATACAGGGCCCTGCGGGCCTATGGCTACACCTTC,CATSEYRALRAYGYTF
TRBV6-5,NA,NA,TRBJ2-5,TGTGCCAGCAGTATAGGTCTCTTAGAGACCCAGTACTTC,CASSIGLLETQYF
TRBV11-2,TRBD2,many,TRBJ2-5,TGTGCCATACGACTAGCGGGAGCTTTAGAGACCCAGTACTTC,CAIRLAGALETQYF
TRBV7-6,TRBD2,few,TRBJ2-3,TGTGCCAGCAGCCTACTGGCAAGCGGGGCCGGTTTTATCGATACGCAGTATTTT,CASSLLASGAGFIDTQYF
TRBV19,NA,NA,TRBJ2-4,TGTGCCAGTAATTCGCGAGCACTAGCCAAAAACATTCAGTACTTC,CASNSRALAKNIQYF
TRBV4-3,TRBD2,many,TRBJ2-1,TGCGCCAGCGACGGACTAGCGGGAGTCAATGAGCAGTTCTTC,CASDGLAGVNEQFF
TRBV19,TRBD1,few,TRBJ1-3,TGTGCCAGTACCTGGACAGGACGCTCTGGAAACACCATATATTTT,CASTWTGRSGNTIYF
TRBV7-2,NA,few,TRBJ2-1,TGTGCCAGCAGCTTTGTGGGGGATACCGGTGAGCAGTTCTTC,CASSFVGDTGEQFF
TRBV7-4,TRBD2,NA,TRBJ2-1,TGTGCCAGCAGCCAACGGGGAGGGCCCAATGAGCAGTTCTTC,CASSQRGGPNEQFF
TRBV7-3,TRBD2,many,TRBJ2-5,TGTGCCAGCAGCTTGGGACTAGCGGAGTACCAAGAGACCCAGTACTTC,CASSLGLAEYQETQYF
TRBV27,NA,few,TRBJ2-3,TGTGCCAGCAGTTTATATAGCGGCTATCAGTATTTT,CASSLYSGYQYF
TRBV29-1,NA,NA,TRBJ2-7,TGCAGCGTTCCCGATGACGGACAGCCCTACGAGCAGTACTTC,CSVPDDGQPYEQYF
TRBV12-3/TRBV12-4,NA,few,TRBJ1-1,TGTGCCAGCAGTTCCACCCCGGGGGGGTATGCTTTCTTT,CASSSTPGGYAFF
TRBV5-1,NA,few,TRBJ2-3,TGCGCCAGCAGCTTGGGGACTCTTGGATCAGATACGCAGTATTTT,CASSLGTLGSDTQYF
TRBV7-9,NA,many,TRBJ2-5,TGTGCCAGCAGCTTAGTTCCCGCACAAGAGACCCAGTACTTC,CASSLVPAQETQYF
TRBV5-3,TRBD1,NA,TRBJ2-1,TGTGCCAGCAGTCCGGACAGGGGCGGTTACAATGAGCAGTGCTTC,CASSPDRGGYNEQCF
TRBV2,NA,few,TRBJ2-3,TGTGCCAGCAAACCAGACTCAGATACGCAGTATTTT,CASKPDSDTQYF
TRBV20-1,NA,NA,TRBJ2-7,TGCAGTGCTAGTATCCACGAGCAGTACTTC,CSASIHEQYF
TRBV27,TRBD1,NA,TRBJ1-2,TGTGCCAGCAGTTTATTTGGTTTTTTGGGACAGGGGTACTATGGCTACACCTTC,CASSLFGFLGQGYYGYTF
TRBV12-3/TRBV12-4,TRBD2,once,TRBJ2-1,TGTGCCAGCAGTTTATCGAAGGGGACTACGGGGACCCCCTACAATGAGCAGTTCTTC,CASSLSKGTTGTPYNEQFF
TRBV7-2,TRBD2,many,TRBJ2-7,TGTGCCAGCAGCTTAGCGCTTGGGCGGGGGGGCCCCTACGAGCAGTACTTC,CASSLALGRGGPYEQYF
TRBV4-1,NA,few,TRBJ1-2,TGCGCCAGCAGCCAAGACCTAGACTATGGCTACACCTTC,CASSQDLDYGYTF